This T cell receptor beta chain was recovered during a study of cytomegalovirus exposure and HLA in healthy donors. Study results and caveats: Upon later analysis, HLA-associated TCR beta chains proved more clonally expanded than other, equally common chains.

Per germline, CDR1 GTSNPN and CDR2 SVGIG (reference sequence). The CDR3 sequence is 12 residues long. Trimming left V 0 bases short and J 8 bases short, with 7 bases between. The table lists this clone with a few counts. Its antigen is unknown. Amplification used 60 Vbeta primers and 13 Jbeta primers. TCRdb keeps only in-frame clones here, not all; method: immunoSEQ multiplex PCR. Of 100,000 to 120,000 clones listed, approximately 72% were seen once; the top ten hold about 1.9%. The TCR was taken from a man aged 25 to 40 in good health and CMV-seronegative. The sample taken for sequencing was PBMCs. The rearrangement links TRBV30 to TRBJ1-4, with unresolved D. The CDR3 DNA reads as TGTGCCTGGAGTGTACTGAGGGAAAAACTGTTTTTT. This translates into CAWSVLREKLFF.